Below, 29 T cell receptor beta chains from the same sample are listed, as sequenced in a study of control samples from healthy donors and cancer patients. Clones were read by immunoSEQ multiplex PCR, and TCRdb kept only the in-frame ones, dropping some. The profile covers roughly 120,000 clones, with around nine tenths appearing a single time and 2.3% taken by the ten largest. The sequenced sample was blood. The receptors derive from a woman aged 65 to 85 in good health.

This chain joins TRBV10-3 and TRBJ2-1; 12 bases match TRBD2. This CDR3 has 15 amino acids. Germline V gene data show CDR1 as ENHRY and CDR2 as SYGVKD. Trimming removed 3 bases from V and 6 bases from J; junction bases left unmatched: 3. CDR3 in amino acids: CAISDTSGGFNEQFF. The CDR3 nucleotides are TGTGCCATCAGTGACACTAGCGGGGGGTTCAATGAGCAGTTCTTC.

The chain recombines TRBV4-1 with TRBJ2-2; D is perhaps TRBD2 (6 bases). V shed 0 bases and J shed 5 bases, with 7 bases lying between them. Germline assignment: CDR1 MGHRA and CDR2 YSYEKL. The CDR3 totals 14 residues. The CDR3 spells CASSQEAGTGELFF. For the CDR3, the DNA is TGCGCCAGCAGCCAAGAGGCGGGGACCGGGGAGCTGTTTTTT.

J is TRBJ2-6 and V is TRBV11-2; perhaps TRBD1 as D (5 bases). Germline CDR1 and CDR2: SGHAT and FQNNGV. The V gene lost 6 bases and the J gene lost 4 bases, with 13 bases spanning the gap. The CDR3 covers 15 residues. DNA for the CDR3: TGTGCCAGCAGAAAACCAGGGTTGGGGGCCAACGTCCTGACTTTC. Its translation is CASRKPGLGANVLTF.

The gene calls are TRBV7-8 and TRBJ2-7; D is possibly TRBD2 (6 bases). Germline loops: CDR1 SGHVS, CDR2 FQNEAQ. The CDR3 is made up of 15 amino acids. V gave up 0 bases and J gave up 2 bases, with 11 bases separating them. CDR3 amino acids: CASSLAPREAYEQYF. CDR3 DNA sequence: TGTGCCAGCAGCTTAGCCCCCAGGGAGGCCTACGAGCAGTACTTC.

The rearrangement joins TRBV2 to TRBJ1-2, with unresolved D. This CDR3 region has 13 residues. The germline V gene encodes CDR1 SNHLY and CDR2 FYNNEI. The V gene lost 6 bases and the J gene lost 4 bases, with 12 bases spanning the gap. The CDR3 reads CASSGQETYGYTF. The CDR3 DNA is TGTGCCAGCAGCGGGCAGGAGACCTATGGCTACACCTTC.

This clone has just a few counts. This CDR3 reads CASTMEGASPTYGYTF. As DNA, the CDR3 is TGTGCCAGTACCATGGAGGGGGCATCCCCCACCTATGGCTACACCTTC. The gene calls are TRBV19 and TRBJ1-2; 7 nucleotides line up with TRBD1. Germline CDR1 is LNHDA and CDR2 is SQIVND (reference sequence). The J segment lost 4 bases and the V segment lost 7 bases, leaving 15 bases of the junction unmatched. The CDR3 consists of 16 residues.

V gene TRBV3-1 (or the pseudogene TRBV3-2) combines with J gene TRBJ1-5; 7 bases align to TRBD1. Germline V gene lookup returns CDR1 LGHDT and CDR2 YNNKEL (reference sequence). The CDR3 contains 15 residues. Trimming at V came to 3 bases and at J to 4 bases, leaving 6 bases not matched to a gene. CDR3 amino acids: CASSQTGLANQPQHF. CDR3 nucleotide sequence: TGTGCCAGCAGCCAGACAGGGCTGGCGAATCAGCCCCAGCATTTT.

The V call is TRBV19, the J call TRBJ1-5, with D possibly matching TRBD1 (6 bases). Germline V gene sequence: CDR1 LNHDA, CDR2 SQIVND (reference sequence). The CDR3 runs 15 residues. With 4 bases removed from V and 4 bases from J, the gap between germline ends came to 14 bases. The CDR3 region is CASSTPGTLNQPQHF. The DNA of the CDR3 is TGTGCCAGTAGTACCCCCGGGACACTTAATCAGCCCCAGCATTTT.

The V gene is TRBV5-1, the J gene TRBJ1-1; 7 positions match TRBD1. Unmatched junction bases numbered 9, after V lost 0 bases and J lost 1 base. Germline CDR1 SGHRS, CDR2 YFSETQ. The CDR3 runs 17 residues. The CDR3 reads CASSLAHRGPSNTEAFF. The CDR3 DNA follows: TGCGCCAGCAGCTTGGCCCACAGGGGTCCCTCGAACACTGAAGCTTTCTTT.

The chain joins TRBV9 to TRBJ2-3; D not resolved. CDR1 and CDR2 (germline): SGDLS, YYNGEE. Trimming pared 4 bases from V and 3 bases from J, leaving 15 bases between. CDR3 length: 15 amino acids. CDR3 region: CASSPLEDGTDTQYF. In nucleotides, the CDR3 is TGTGCCAGCAGCCCCCTCGAGGACGGGACAGATACGCAGTATTTT.

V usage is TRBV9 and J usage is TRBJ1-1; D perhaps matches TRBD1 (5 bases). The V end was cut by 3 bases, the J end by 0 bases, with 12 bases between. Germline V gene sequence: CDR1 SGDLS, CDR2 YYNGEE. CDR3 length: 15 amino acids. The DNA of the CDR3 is TGTGCCAGCAGCGAGGCCCCGGGGCTGAACACTGAAGCTTTCTTT. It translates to CASSEAPGLNTEAFF.

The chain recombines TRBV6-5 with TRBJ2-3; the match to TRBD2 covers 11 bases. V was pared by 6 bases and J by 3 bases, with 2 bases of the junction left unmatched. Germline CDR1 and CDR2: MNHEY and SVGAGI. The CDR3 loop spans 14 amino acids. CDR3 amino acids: CASRRTSGTDTQYF. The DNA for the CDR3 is TGTGCCAGCAGGAGGACTAGCGGGACAGATACGCAGTATTTT.

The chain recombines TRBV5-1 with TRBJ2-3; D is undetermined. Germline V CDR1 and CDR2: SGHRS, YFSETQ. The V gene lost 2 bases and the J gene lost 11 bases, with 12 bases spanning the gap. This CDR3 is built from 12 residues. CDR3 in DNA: TGCGCCAGCAGCTTCGAACTCCAGGAGCAGTATTTT. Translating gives CASSFELQEQYF.

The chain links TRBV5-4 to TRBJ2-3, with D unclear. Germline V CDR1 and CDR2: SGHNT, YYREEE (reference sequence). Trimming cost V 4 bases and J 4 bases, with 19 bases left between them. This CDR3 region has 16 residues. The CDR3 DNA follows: TGTGCCAGCAGCCCACGGGTGGAAGGTTGGGCAGATACGCAGTATTTT. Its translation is CASSPRVEGWADTQYF. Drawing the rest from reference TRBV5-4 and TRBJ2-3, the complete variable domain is ETGVTQSPTHLIKTRGQQVTLRCSSQSGHNTVSWYQQALGQGPQFIFQYYREEENGRGNFPPRFSGLQFPNYSSELNVNALELDDSALYLCASSPRVEGWADTQYFGPGTRLTVL.

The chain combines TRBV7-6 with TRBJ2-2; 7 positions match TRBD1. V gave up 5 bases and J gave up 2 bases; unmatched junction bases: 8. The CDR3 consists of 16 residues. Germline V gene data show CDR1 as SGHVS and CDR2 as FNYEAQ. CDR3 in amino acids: CASSLTGAVNTGELFF. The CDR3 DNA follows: TGTGCCAGCAGCCTAACAGGGGCCGTCAACACCGGGGAGCTGTTTTTT.

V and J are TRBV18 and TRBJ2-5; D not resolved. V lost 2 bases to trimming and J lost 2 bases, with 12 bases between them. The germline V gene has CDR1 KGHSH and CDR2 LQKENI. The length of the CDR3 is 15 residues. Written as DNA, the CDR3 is TGTGCCAGCTCACCAACTGGTCCCCCGCAAGAGACCCAGTACTTC. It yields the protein CASSPTGPPQETQYF.

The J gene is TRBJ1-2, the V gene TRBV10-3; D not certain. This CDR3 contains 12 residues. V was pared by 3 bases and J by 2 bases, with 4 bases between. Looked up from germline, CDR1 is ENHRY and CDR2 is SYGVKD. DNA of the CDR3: TGTGCCATCAGTGACTCAAACTATGGCTACACCTTC. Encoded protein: CAISDSNYGYTF.

CDR3 amino acids: CASSLADKDTQYF. The CDR3 bases are TGTGCCAGCAGCTTGGCCGACAAAGATACGCAGTATTTT. The J gene is TRBJ2-3, the V gene TRBV5-4; D is undetermined. Germline assignment: CDR1 SGHNT and CDR2 YYREEE (reference sequence). V gave up 0 bases and J gave up 5 bases, with 7 bases separating them. The CDR3 has 13 amino acids.

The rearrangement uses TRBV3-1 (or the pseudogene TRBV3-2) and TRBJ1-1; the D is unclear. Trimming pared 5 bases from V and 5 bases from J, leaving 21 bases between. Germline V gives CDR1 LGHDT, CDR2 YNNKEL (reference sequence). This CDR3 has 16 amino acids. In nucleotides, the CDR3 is TGTGCCAGCAGCATATCACGGACCGGGATCCGGACTGAAGCTTTCTTT. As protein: CASSISRTGIRTEAFF.

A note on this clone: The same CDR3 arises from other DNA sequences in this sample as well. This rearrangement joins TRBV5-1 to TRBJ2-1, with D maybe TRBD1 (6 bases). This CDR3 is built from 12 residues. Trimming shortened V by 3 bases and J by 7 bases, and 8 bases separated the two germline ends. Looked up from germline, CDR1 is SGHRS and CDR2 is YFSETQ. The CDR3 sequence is CASSSQGNEQFF. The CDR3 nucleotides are TGCGCCAGCAGCTCCCAGGGGAATGAGCAGTTCTTC.

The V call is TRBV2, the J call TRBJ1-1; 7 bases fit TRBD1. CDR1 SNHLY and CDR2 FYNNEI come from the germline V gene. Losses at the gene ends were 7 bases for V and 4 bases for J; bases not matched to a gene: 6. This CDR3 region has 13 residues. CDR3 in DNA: TGTGCCAGCACCAAGGGGGCAGGCACTGAAGCTTTCTTT. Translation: CASTKGAGTEAFF.

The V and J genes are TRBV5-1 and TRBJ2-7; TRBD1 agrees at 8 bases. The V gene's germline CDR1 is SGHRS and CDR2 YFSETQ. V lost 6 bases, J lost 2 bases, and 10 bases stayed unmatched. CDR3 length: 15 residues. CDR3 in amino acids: CASTPWAGGAYEQYF. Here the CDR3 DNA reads TGCGCCAGCACACCCTGGGCAGGGGGCGCCTACGAGCAGTACTTC.

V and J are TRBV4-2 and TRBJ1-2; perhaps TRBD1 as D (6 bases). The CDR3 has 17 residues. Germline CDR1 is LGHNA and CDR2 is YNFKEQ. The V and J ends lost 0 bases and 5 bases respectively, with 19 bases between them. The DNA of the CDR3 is TGTGCCAGCAGCCAAGAAGCAGGGGCGGGGGCTGTATATGGCTACACCTTC. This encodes CASSQEAGAGAVYGYTF.

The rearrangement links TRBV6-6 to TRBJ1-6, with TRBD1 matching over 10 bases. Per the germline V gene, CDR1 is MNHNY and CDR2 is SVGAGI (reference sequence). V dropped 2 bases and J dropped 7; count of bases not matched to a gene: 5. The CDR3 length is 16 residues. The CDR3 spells CASSYADRGQNSPLHF. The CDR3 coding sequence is TGTGCCAGCAGTTACGCTGACAGGGGGCAGAATTCACCCCTCCACTTT.

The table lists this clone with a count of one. The DNA for the CDR3 is TGTGCCATCAGCTACAGGGATCAAGGCTATGGCTACACCTTC. Translating gives CAISYRDQGYGYTF. The chain carries TRBV10-3 and TRBJ1-2, with D perhaps matching TRBD1 (6 bases). This CDR3 spans 14 amino acids. Trimming removed 6 bases at V and 4 bases at J, with 15 bases between. CDR1 is ENHRY and CDR2 is SYGVKD in the germline V gene.

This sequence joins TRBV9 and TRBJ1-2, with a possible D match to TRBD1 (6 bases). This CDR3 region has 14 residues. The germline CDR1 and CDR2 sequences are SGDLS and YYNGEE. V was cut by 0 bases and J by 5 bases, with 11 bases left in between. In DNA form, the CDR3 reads TGTGCCAGCAGCGTAGATGGCAGGGGATATGGCTACACCTTC. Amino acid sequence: CASSVDGRGYGYTF.

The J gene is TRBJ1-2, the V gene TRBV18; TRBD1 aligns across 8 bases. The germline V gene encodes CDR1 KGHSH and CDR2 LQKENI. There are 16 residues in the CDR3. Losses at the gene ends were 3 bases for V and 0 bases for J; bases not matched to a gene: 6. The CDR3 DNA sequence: TGTGCCAGCTCACCTGAGGGACAGGCTGCTAACTATGGCTACACCTTC. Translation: CASSPEGQAANYGYTF. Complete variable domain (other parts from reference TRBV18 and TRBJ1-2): NAGVMQNPRHLVRRRGQEARLRCSPMKGHSHVYWYRQLPEEGLKFMVYLQKENIIDESGMPKERFSAEFPKEGPSILRIQQVVRGDSAAYFCASSPEGQAANYGYTFGSGTRLTVV.

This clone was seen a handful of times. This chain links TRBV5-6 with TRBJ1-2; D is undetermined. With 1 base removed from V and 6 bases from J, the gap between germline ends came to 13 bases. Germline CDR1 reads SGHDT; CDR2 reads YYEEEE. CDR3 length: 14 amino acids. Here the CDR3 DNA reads TGTGCCAGCAGCTTGTCACCGGGCGGGGATGGCTACACCTTC. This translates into CASSLSPGGDGYTF.

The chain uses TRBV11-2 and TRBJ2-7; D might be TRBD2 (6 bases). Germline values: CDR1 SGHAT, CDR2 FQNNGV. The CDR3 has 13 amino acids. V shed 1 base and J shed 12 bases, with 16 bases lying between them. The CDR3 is CASSLGGRRGLYF. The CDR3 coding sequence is TGTGCCAGCAGCTTAGGGGGACGGCGGGGTCTGTACTTC.